A selection of T cell receptor beta chains follows, all from one sample in a study of blood T cell repertoires in COVID-19. TCRdb's table, derived via immunoSEQ multiplex PCR, lists solely in-frame clones and lacks some. The data show roughly 230,000 clones, 83% seen once. The sample taken for sequencing was peripheral blood. The receptors shown here come from a woman aged 45-65 years with acute or convalescent COVID-19. Both conserved end residues are part of each CDR3. D genes are given only for firm matches. Expanded clones get a size class; other rows say once, few or many, or leave the size out.

D: TRBD1; size: .; V: TRBV28; J: TRBJ1-2; CDR3: CASSSHGTGPHSNYGYTF; DNA: TGTGCCAGCAGTTCCCACGGGACAGGTCCCCACTCTAACTATGGCTACACCTTC
D: .; size: .; V: TRBV19; J: TRBJ1-4; CDR3: CASSIATGANEKLFF; DNA: TGTGCCAGTAGTATCGCGACAGGCGCTAATGAAAAACTGTTTTTT
D: .; size: .; V: TRBV5-4; J: TRBJ1-3; CDR3: CASSAPRDSGNTIYF; DNA: TGTGCCAGCAGCGCACCACGAGACTCTGGAAACACCATATATTTT
D: TRBD1; size: .; V: TRBV12-3/TRBV12-4; J: TRBJ1-2; CDR3: CASSTTGGGGYTF; DNA: TGTGCCAGCAGTACAACAGGGGGCGGCGGCTACACCTTC
D: TRBD1; size: .; V: TRBV19; J: TRBJ1-1; CDR3: CASSVGRGQNERSEAFF; DNA: TGTGCCAGTAGTGTGGGCAGGGGGCAAAATGAAAGGTCTGAAGCTTTCTTT
D: .; size: .; V: TRBV28; J: TRBJ1-4; CDR3: CASVSGRNEKLFF; DNA: TGTGCCAGCGTTTCAGGGAGGAATGAAAAACTGTTTTTT
D: TRBD1; size: once; V: TRBV19; J: TRBJ2-3; CDR3: CASSPRGRGQATQYF; DNA: TGTGCCAGTAGTCCCCGTGGCAGGGGGCAAGCTACGCAGTATTTT
D: .; size: .; V: TRBV12-3/TRBV12-4; J: TRBJ1-5; CDR3: CASSQIQQPQHF; DNA: TGTGCCAGCAGTCAAATACAACAGCCCCAGCATTTT
D: .; size: .; V: TRBV4-1; J: TRBJ1-2; CDR3: CASSQVGGYGYTF; DNA: TGCGCCAGCAGCCAAGTAGGGGGCTATGGCTACACCTTC
D: .; size: .; V: TRBV5-8; J: TRBJ1-5; CDR3: CASTIGGGNQPQHF; DNA: TGTGCCAGCACCATAGGGGGGGGCAATCAGCCCCAGCATTTT
D: .; size: .; V: TRBV12-3/TRBV12-4; J: TRBJ2-1; CDR3: CASSLAVEQFF; DNA: TGTGCCAGCAGTTTGGCCGTTGAGCAGTTCTTC
D: .; size: .; V: TRBV6-2/TRBV6-3; J: TRBJ1-1; CDR3: CASSYARENTEAFF; DNA: TGTGCCAGCAGTTACGCCAGGGAGAACACTGAAGCTTTCTTT
D: .; size: few; V: TRBV5-1; J: TRBJ1-1; CDR3: CASGEQGPTEAFF; DNA: TGCGCCAGCGGGGAACAGGGTCCCACTGAAGCTTTCTTT
D: TRBD1; size: .; V: TRBV2; J: TRBJ2-7; CDR3: CASSYRTGGYEQYF; DNA: TGTGCCAGCAGCTATCGGACAGGGGGTTACGAGCAGTACTTC
D: TRBD1; size: .; V: TRBV7-2; J: TRBJ1-2; CDR3: CASSLATGEFGYTF; DNA: TGTGCCAGCAGCTTAGCCACAGGGGAATTTGGCTACACCTTC
D: .; size: .; V: TRBV28; J: TRBJ1-6; CDR3: CASSLSLAASPLHF; DNA: TGTGCCAGCAGTTTATCCCTAGCAGCTTCACCCCTCCACTTT
D: .; size: .; V: TRBV27; J: TRBJ1-5; CDR3: CASKGGSNQPQHF; DNA: TGTGCCAGCAAAGGGGGAAGCAATCAGCCCCAGCATTTT
D: .; size: once; V: TRBV5-6; J: TRBJ1-2; CDR3: CASSLTRGILNYGYTF; DNA: TGTGCCAGCAGCTTGACGAGGGGGATCCTCAACTATGGCTACACCTTC
D: TRBD2; size: .; V: TRBV9; J: TRBJ2-3; CDR3: CASSSRLAGGADTQYF; DNA: TGTGCCAGCAGCTCACGACTAGCGGGAGGGGCAGATACGCAGTATTTT
D: .; size: .; V: TRBV28; J: TRBJ1-1; CDR3: CASQDRSNTEAFF; DNA: TGTGCCAGCCAGGACAGATCGAACACTGAAGCTTTCTTT
D: .; size: .; V: TRBV29-1; J: TRBJ1-1; CDR3: CSAQGRMMATEAFF; DNA: TGCAGCGCCCAGGGGCGCATGATGGCCACTGAAGCTTTCTTT
D: .; size: .; V: TRBV14; J: TRBJ1-2; CDR3: CASSQDHLMGQGYTF; DNA: TGTGCCAGCAGCCAAGATCATTTAATGGGGCAAGGCTACACCTTC
D: .; size: once; V: TRBV24-1; J: TRBJ2-1; CDR3: CATSAGTGGGGSYNEQFF; DNA: TGTGCCACCAGTGCCGGGACCGGGGGAGGGGGGTCCTACAATGAGCAGTTCTTC
D: TRBD2; size: .; V: TRBV6-1; J: TRBJ2-6; CDR3: CASSELRGAGANVLTF; DNA: TGTGCCAGCAGTGAACTCCGGGGGGCTGGGGCCAACGTCCTGACTTTC
D: TRBD1; size: many; V: TRBV9; J: TRBJ1-5; CDR3: CASSVARGNQPQHF; DNA: TGTGCCAGCAGCGTAGCCAGGGGGAATCAGCCCCAGCATTTT
D: .; size: .; V: TRBV29-1; J: TRBJ1-4; CDR3: CSVEKGRNEKLFF; DNA: TGCAGCGTTGAGAAGGGGCGGAATGAAAAACTGTTTTTT
D: .; size: .; V: TRBV6-5; J: TRBJ1-4; CDR3: CASSRPGYSEKLFF; DNA: TGTGCCAGCAGTCGTCCAGGGTATAGTGAAAAACTGTTTTTT
D: .; size: .; V: TRBV3-1/TRBV3-2; J: TRBJ1-1; CDR3: CASSQGGGTEAFF; DNA: TGTGCCAGCAGCCAAGGAGGTGGGACTGAAGCTTTCTTT
D: .; size: .; V: TRBV27; J: TRBJ2-7; CDR3: CASSFRGYEQYF; DNA: TGTGCCAGCAGTTTTCGGGGATACGAGCAGTACTTC
D: TRBD1; size: .; V: TRBV19; J: TRBJ1-1; CDR3: CASTDRGTEAFF; DNA: TGTGCCAGCACTGACAGGGGTACTGAAGCTTTCTTT
D: .; size: .; V: TRBV19; J: TRBJ2-2; CDR3: CASSTLADIDTGELFF; DNA: TGTGCCAGTAGTACGTTAGCGGATATAGACACCGGGGAGCTGTTTTTT
D: TRBD1; size: .; V: TRBV10-3; J: TRBJ2-1; CDR3: CAISEPEPGQGAGTSYNEQFF; DNA: TGTGCCATCAGTGAGCCTGAACCGGGACAGGGGGCAGGTACGTCCTACAATGAGCAGTTCTTC
D: .; size: .; V: TRBV30; J: TRBJ1-5; CDR3: CAWNRNNQPQHF; DNA: TGTGCCTGGAACAGGAACAATCAGCCCCAGCATTTT
D: .; size: .; V: TRBV28; J: TRBJ1-2; CDR3: CASSSSDSYGYTF; DNA: TGTGCCAGCAGTTCCTCGGACAGTTATGGCTACACCTTC
D: .; size: once; V: TRBV19; J: TRBJ2-3; CDR3: CASGWFGRGRPDTQYF; DNA: TGTGCCAGTGGGTGGTTCGGCAGGGGCAGGCCAGATACGCAGTATTTT
D: .; size: many; V: TRBV2; J: TRBJ1-4; CDR3: CASRGGEKLFF; DNA: TGTGCCAGCCGGGGAGGAGAAAAACTGTTTTTT
D: .; size: .; V: TRBV5-4; J: TRBJ2-2; CDR3: CASSLDPGAGNTGELFF; DNA: TGTGCCAGCAGCTTGGATCCCGGGGCGGGAAACACCGGAGAGCTGTTTTTT
D: .; size: .; V: TRBV7-9; J: TRBJ2-1; CDR3: CASSPSRGTYNEQFF; DNA: TGTGCCAGCAGCCCGTCTAGGGGGACATACAATGAGCAGTTCTTC
D: .; size: .; V: TRBV6-1; J: TRBJ2-2; CDR3: CASSESVLGANTGELFF; DNA: TGTGCCAGCAGTGAATCCGTCTTGGGGGCAAACACCGGGGAGCTGTTTTTT
D: .; size: .; V: TRBV11-3; J: TRBJ2-2; CDR3: CASSRGGSGTGELFF; DNA: TGTGCCAGCAGCAGAGGAGGGTCGGGCACCGGGGAGCTGTTTTTT
D: .; size: once; V: TRBV18; J: TRBJ2-7; CDR3: CASSPPYGSYEQYF; DNA: TGTGCCAGCTCACCACCCTACGGGAGTTACGAGCAGTACTTC
D: TRBD2; size: many; V: TRBV2; J: TRBJ2-1; CDR3: CAIAGVKRNEQFF; DNA: TGTGCCATAGCGGGAGTAAAAAGGAATGAGCAGTTCTTC
D: .; size: .; V: TRBV24-1; J: TRBJ1-4; CDR3: CATSDEHGTRSEKLFF; DNA: TGTGCCACCAGTGATGAACACGGGACACGGAGTGAAAAACTGTTTTTT
D: TRBD2; size: .; V: TRBV5-4; J: TRBJ2-1; CDR3: CASSPSGRARDEQFF; DNA: TGTGCCAGCAGCCCGAGCGGGAGGGCCAGAGATGAGCAGTTCTTC
D: .; size: .; V: TRBV28; J: TRBJ1-6; CDR3: CASRDSPRSPLHF; DNA: TGTGCCAGCAGGGACAGCCCCCGTTCACCCCTCCACTTT